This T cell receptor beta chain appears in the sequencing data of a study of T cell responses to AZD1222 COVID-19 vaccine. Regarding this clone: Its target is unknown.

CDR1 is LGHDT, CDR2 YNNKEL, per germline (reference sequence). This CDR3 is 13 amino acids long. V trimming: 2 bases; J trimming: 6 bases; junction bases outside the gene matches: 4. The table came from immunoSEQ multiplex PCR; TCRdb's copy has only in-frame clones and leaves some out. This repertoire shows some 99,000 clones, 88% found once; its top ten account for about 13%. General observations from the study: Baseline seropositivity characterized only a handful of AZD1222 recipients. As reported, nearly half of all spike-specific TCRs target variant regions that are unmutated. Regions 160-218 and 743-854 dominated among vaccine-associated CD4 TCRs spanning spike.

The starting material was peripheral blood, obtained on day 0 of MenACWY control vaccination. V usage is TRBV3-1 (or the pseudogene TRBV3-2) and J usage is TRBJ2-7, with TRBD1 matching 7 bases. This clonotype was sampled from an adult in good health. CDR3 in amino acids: CASSQRSGGEQYF. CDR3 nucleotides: TGTGCCAGCAGCCAACGTTCAGGGGGCGAGCAGTACTTC.